Below, 23 T cell receptor beta chains from the same sample are listed, as sequenced in a study of blood T cell repertoires in COVID-19. Assay: immunoSEQ multiplex PCR; the TCRdb copy retains only in-frame clones and omits some. Here the sample spans 150,000 to 180,000 clones, less than 95% being singletons. The sequencing sample was made of peripheral blood. These receptors were taken from a man aged 50 to 60 with acute or convalescent COVID-19.

The V gene is TRBV27, the J gene TRBJ2-6, with 10 bases fitting TRBD1. Germline lookup yields CDR1 MNHEY and CDR2 SMNVEV (reference sequence). V shed 5 bases, J shed 1 base, and the junction held 5 bases outside the gene matches. This CDR3 has 17 amino acids. The CDR3 DNA follows: TGTGCCAGCAGTATGACAGGGGGCCCATCTGGGGCCAACGTCCTGACTTTC. It yields the protein CASSMTGGPSGANVLTF.

CDR3 nucleotides: TGTGCCAGCAGCCCCACCCTAGCGGCCTACAATGAGCAGTTCTTC. It codes for CASSPTLAAYNEQFF. The rearrangement uses TRBV7-9 and TRBJ2-1; 7 bases map to TRBD2. V lost 5 bases and J lost 2; bases outside the gene matches: 6. The germline V gene has CDR1 SEHNR and CDR2 FQNEAQ (reference sequence). The CDR3 totals 15 residues.

This chain joins TRBV5-1 and TRBJ2-7; 7 bases align to TRBD2. The ends lost 0 bases at V and 0 bases at J; junction bases unmatched: 6. Germline V lookup: CDR1 SGHRS, CDR2 YFSETQ. The length of the CDR3 is 16 residues. The CDR3 sequence is CASSLGLAAGSYEQYF. CDR3 nucleotides: TGCGCCAGCAGCTTGGGACTAGCAGCAGGCTCCTACGAGCAGTACTTC. The full variable domain, with the rest looked up from reference TRBV5-1 and TRBJ2-7, is KAGVTQTPRYLIKTRGQQVTLSCSPISGHRSVSWYQQTPGQGLQFLFEYFSETQRNKGNFPGRFSGRQFSNSRSEMNVSTLELGDSALYLCASSLGLAAGSYEQYFGPGTRLTVT.

Here the CDR3 reads CASSPRTANSPLHF. The DNA of the CDR3 is TGTGCCAGCAGCCCTCGGACAGCCAATTCACCCCTCCACTTT. This chain uses TRBV11-2 with TRBJ1-6, with D tentatively TRBD1 (6 bases). The germline CDR1 and CDR2 sequences are SGHAT and FQNNGV. Trimming left V 5 bases short and J 7 bases short, with 12 bases between. This CDR3 comprises 14 residues. Variable domain in full (rest from reference TRBV11-2 and TRBJ1-6): EAGVAQSPRYKIIEKRQSVAFWCNPISGHATLYWYQQILGQGPKLLIQFQNNGVVDDSQLPKDRFSAERLKGVDSTLKIQPAKLEDSAVYLCASSPRTANSPLHFGNGTRLTVT.

The chain carries TRBV20-1 and TRBJ1-2; D not certain. This CDR3 comprises 11 residues. V gave up 6 bases and J gave up 7 bases, with 12 bases separating them. Germline V lookup: CDR1 DFQATT, CDR2 SNEGSKA (reference sequence). CDR3 amino acids: CSARRGSGYTF. The CDR3 region has the DNA TGCAGTGCCCGACGAGGTTCTGGCTACACCTTC.

The CDR3 is CASGTGGTEAFF. The CDR3, as DNA: TGTGCCAGTGGGACAGGGGGCACTGAAGCTTTCTTT. The J gene is TRBJ1-1, the V gene TRBV28, with 11 bases identical to TRBD1. The CDR3 spans 12 residues. J gave up 4 bases and V 9 bases, and 1 base lay outside the gene matches. The germline CDR1 and CDR2 sequences are MDHEN and SYDVKM.

V and J are TRBV11-1 and TRBJ2-1, with a possible D match to TRBD2 (5 bases). Looked up from germline, CDR1 is SGHAT and CDR2 is FQDESV (reference sequence). V was shortened by 5 bases and J by 7 bases, with 12 bases between the two germline ends. This CDR3 has 13 amino acids. Written as DNA, the CDR3 is TGTGCCAGCAGCCCGGGAAGGATAAATGAGCAGTTCTTC. Encoded protein: CASSPGRINEQFF.

The V gene is TRBV29-1, the J gene TRBJ2-2; 8 bases agree with TRBD1. Germline V lookup: CDR1 SQVTM, CDR2 ANQGSEA. V was clipped by 6 bases and J by 0 bases; unmatched bases: 18. The length of the CDR3 is 19 residues. The CDR3, as DNA: TGCAGCGTAAAAATCCGGGACAGGACGACACCCGCGAACACCGGGGAGCTGTTTTTT. Protein product: CSVKIRDRTTPANTGELFF.

This clone was seen a single time. The chain employs TRBV30 and TRBJ2-5, with 8 bases that match TRBD2. This CDR3 spans 15 amino acids. The ends lost 0 bases at V and 7 bases at J; junction bases unmatched: 10. The V gene's germline CDR1 is GTSNPN and CDR2 SVGIG (reference sequence). The CDR3 loop reads CAWSVRGGRQGTQYF. For the CDR3, the DNA is TGTGCCTGGAGTGTACGGGGGGGCCGGCAGGGGACCCAGTACTTC.

This chain joins TRBV5-1 and TRBJ1-4, with D perhaps TRBD1 (5 bases). Germline V gene lookup returns CDR1 SGHRS and CDR2 YFSETQ. V gave up 4 bases and J gave up 6 bases, with 16 bases separating them. The CDR3 is made up of 15 amino acids. DNA for the CDR3: TGCGCCAGCAGCCCGACGGGGGGGTATTATGAAAAACTGTTTTTT. It codes for CASSPTGGYYEKLFF.

This clone came up once. Relative to the germline gene, one junction end is altered; a read error may explain this. This chain connects TRBV19 to TRBJ1-4, with 7 bases that match TRBD1. The V gene's germline CDR1 is LNHDA and CDR2 SQIVND (reference sequence). There are 16 residues in the CDR3. The CDR3 DNA is TGTGCCAGTAGTTTAGACAGGGAAGGGGCTAATGAAAAACTGTTTTTT. This encodes CASSLDREGANEKLFF. Full variable domain (missing parts from reference TRBV19 and TRBJ1-4): DGGITQSPKYLFRKEGQNVTLSCEQNLNHDAMYWYRQDPGQGLRLIYYSQIVNDFQKGDIAEGYSVSREKKESFPLTVTSAQKNPTAFYLCASSLDREGANEKLFFGSGTQLSVL.

This chain links TRBV3-1 (or the pseudogene TRBV3-2) with TRBJ1-5; the match to TRBD1 covers 7 bases. V lost 2 bases, J lost 3 bases, and 19 bases stayed unmatched. This CDR3 is 20 amino acids long. Germline V gene data show CDR1 as LGHDT and CDR2 as YNNKEL (reference sequence). The DNA of the CDR3 is TGTGCCAGCAGCCAAACTGGCGGGGGGGGGCACACAGGGGACAATCAGCCCCAGCATTTT. Amino acid sequence: CASSQTGGGGHTGDNQPQHF.

The J gene is TRBJ2-3, the V gene TRBV18, with 13 nucleotides matching TRBD2. With V trimmed by 6 bases and J by 5 bases, 8 bases remained unmatched. The CDR3 sequence is 16 residues long. CDR1 is KGHSH, CDR2 LQKENI, per germline. The CDR3 DNA is TGTGCCAGCTCGTCACGGACTAGCGGGAGCGGAGATACGCAGTATTTT. This gives the protein CASSSRTSGSGDTQYF.

The chain joins TRBV19 to TRBJ2-7; 7 bases fit TRBD1. Germline V gene lookup returns CDR1 LNHDA and CDR2 SQIVND (reference sequence). The CDR3 loop spans 14 amino acids. Germline trimming cut 7 bases from V and 0 bases from J; bases unmatched to any gene: 6. In DNA, the CDR3 is TGTGCCAGTACCCCGACAGGGAACTCCTACGAGCAGTACTTC. This encodes CASTPTGNSYEQYF.

The chain recombines TRBV11-2 with TRBJ1-1, with a possible D match to TRBD1 (6 bases). The CDR3 spans 16 residues. V dropped 7 bases and J dropped 6 bases, with 24 bases sitting between them. In germline, CDR1 is SGHAT, CDR2 FQNNGV. CDR3 sequence: CASIPLSGHPGPEAFF. CDR3 bases: TGTGCCAGCATCCCGTTGTCGGGACACCCCGGACCTGAAGCTTTCTTT. The variable domain in full, completed from reference TRBV11-2 and TRBJ1-1, reads EAGVAQSPRYKIIEKRQSVAFWCNPISGHATLYWYQQILGQGPKLLIQFQNNGVVDDSQLPKDRFSAERLKGVDSTLKIQPAKLEDSAVYLCASIPLSGHPGPEAFFGQGTRLTVV.

This chain uses TRBV7-6 with TRBJ2-7, with 10 positions matching TRBD2. The junction had 10 bases not matched to a gene; V was cut back by 6 bases and J by 2 bases. The CDR3 runs 16 residues. Per the germline V gene, CDR1 is SGHVS and CDR2 is FNYEAQ. The CDR3 DNA follows: TGTGCCAGCAGTTACCTAGCGGGAGATATTCCCTACGAGCAGTACTTC. Translation: CASSYLAGDIPYEQYF.

The chain employs TRBV28 and TRBJ2-7; 9 bases match TRBD1. With V trimmed by 5 bases and J by 0 bases, 8 bases remained unmatched. The CDR3 totals 16 residues. Per germline, CDR1 MDHEN and CDR2 SYDVKM. CDR3 residues: CASSQNGQGHSYEQYF. As DNA, the CDR3 is TGTGCCAGCAGTCAAAATGGACAGGGGCACTCCTACGAGCAGTACTTC.

This clone has just one count. The chain recombines TRBV7-2 with TRBJ1-3; D gene unclear. The CDR3 loop spans 15 amino acids. The ends were cut back, 1 base at V and 4 bases at J, with 11 bases in the middle. Germline V gene lookup returns CDR1 SGHTA and CDR2 FQGNSA. The CDR3 sequence: CASSLVPGSGNTIYF. In nucleotides, the CDR3 is TGTGCCAGCAGCTTAGTTCCGGGGTCGGGAAACACCATATATTTT.

This clone was seen a handful of times. The chain is built from TRBV6-4 and TRBJ2-2; 7 bases are shared with TRBD2. The CDR3 is 14 amino acids. V gave up 8 bases and J gave up 2 bases; unmatched junction bases: 5. CDR1 is MRHNA and CDR2 is SNTAGT in the germline V gene. This CDR3 reads CASSEGLNTGELFF. The CDR3 region has the DNA TGTGCCAGCTCTGAGGGACTAAACACCGGGGAGCTGTTTTTT.

The chain has TRBV19 and TRBJ2-3; 9 nucleotides align to TRBD1. V shed 3 bases, J shed 0 bases, and the junction held 7 bases outside the gene matches. CDR1 is LNHDA, CDR2 SQIVND, per germline (reference sequence). This CDR3 comprises 17 residues. Here the CDR3 reads CASSIRGQGLSTDTQYF. CDR3 coding DNA: TGTGCCAGTAGTATCAGAGGACAGGGGCTTAGCACAGATACGCAGTATTTT.

This clone appeared a single time. V is TRBV5-5 and J is TRBJ2-2; tentatively, D is TRBD1 (5 bases). In germline, CDR1 is SGHKS, CDR2 YYEKEE (reference sequence). Trimming stripped 0 bases from V and 7 bases from J, with 13 bases between. The CDR3 runs to 15 residues. This chain's CDR3 is CASSLGQSRGGELFF. DNA for the CDR3: TGTGCCAGCAGCTTGGGACAGTCAAGGGGCGGGGAGCTGTTTTTT. The whole variable domain, remainder taken from reference TRBV5-5 and TRBJ2-2, is DAGVTQSPTHLIKTRGQQVTLRCSPISGHKSVSWYQQVLGQGPQFIFQYYEKEERGRGNFPDRFSARQFPNYSSELNVNALLLGDSALYLCASSLGQSRGGELFFGEGSRLTVL.

The chain links TRBV10-3 to TRBJ2-2; 8 positions agree with TRBD2. CDR3 length equals 16 residues. Trimming cost V 5 bases and J 4 bases; bases outside gene matches: 9. Germline-derived CDR1 and CDR2 are ENHRY and SYGVKD. The CDR3 coding sequence is TGTGCCATCAGTCCCGGGGGGGCCGCGAGCACCGGGGAGCTGTTTTTT. Translated, it gives CAISPGGAASTGELFF.

The chain couples TRBV28 to TRBJ2-5, with TRBD1 as a possible D gene (5 bases). Trimming pared 2 bases from V and 2 bases from J, leaving 9 bases between. The CDR3 runs to 14 residues. Germline-derived CDR1 and CDR2 are MDHEN and SYDVKM. CDR3 amino acids: CASSLTTVQETQYF. As DNA, the CDR3 is TGTGCCAGCAGTTTAACGACAGTACAAGAGACCCAGTACTTC. Full variable domain (remainder filled in from reference TRBV28 and TRBJ2-5): DVKVTQSSRYLVKRTGEKVFLECVQDMDHENMFWYRQDPGLGLRLIYFSYDVKMKEKGDIPEGYSVSREKKERFSLILESASTNQTSMYLCASSLTTVQETQYFGPGTRLLVL.